These 4 T cell receptor beta chains were sequenced from one sample in a study of multiple sclerosis patients with progressive multifocal leukoencephalopathy. Documented time point: time of PML onset. Produced via immunoSEQ multiplex PCR; TCRdb's table is partial and in-frame only. The table lists about 30,000 clones, less than 90% of them singletons, with about 3.3% in the top ten. Sequencing was performed on PBMCs, taken from a patient treated with natalizumab. These receptor sequences come from a human donor with progressive multifocal leukoencephalopathy.

The chain uses TRBV27 and TRBJ1-3; D is unresolved. The CDR3 extends over 17 amino acids. V was trimmed by 3 bases and J by 0 bases, leaving 15 bases between them. Germline assignment: CDR1 MNHEY and CDR2 SMNVEV (reference sequence). The CDR3 region is CASSFPLRLFSGNTIYF. The CDR3 DNA is TGTGCCAGCAGTTTCCCGCTCAGACTGTTCTCTGGAAACACCATATATTTT.

Only one count was recorded for this clone. V and J are TRBV2 and TRBJ2-2; D is unclear. The germline gives CDR1 SNHLY, CDR2 FYNNEI. Trimming removed 7 bases at V and 0 bases at J, with 6 bases between. The CDR3 has 13 amino acids. The CDR3 DNA reads as TGTGCCAGCACGGCGGCGAACACCGGGGAGCTGTTTTTT. This translates into CASTAANTGELFF.

The V call is TRBV4-1, the J call TRBJ1-5; no reliable D call. The CDR3 runs 18 residues. Germline CDR1 is MGHRA and CDR2 is YSYEKL. Trimming stripped 4 bases from V and 0 bases from J, with 19 bases between. The CDR3, as DNA: TGCGCCAGCAGCCTTCCTCGGGAGGGAGGCTATAGCAATCAGCCCCAGCATTTT. Its protein is CASSLPREGGYSNQPQHF.

The sample holds a few counts of this clone. This chain connects TRBV7-3 to TRBJ2-2; 12 bases match TRBD2. The CDR3 runs 17 residues. Germline trimming cut 3 bases from V and 5 bases from J; bases unmatched to any gene: 7. In germline, CDR1 is SGHTA, CDR2 FQGTGA. The CDR3: CASSLGRGTSGTGELFF. In DNA, the CDR3 is TGTGCCAGCAGCTTGGGGAGGGGGACTAGCGGGACCGGGGAGCTGTTTTTT.